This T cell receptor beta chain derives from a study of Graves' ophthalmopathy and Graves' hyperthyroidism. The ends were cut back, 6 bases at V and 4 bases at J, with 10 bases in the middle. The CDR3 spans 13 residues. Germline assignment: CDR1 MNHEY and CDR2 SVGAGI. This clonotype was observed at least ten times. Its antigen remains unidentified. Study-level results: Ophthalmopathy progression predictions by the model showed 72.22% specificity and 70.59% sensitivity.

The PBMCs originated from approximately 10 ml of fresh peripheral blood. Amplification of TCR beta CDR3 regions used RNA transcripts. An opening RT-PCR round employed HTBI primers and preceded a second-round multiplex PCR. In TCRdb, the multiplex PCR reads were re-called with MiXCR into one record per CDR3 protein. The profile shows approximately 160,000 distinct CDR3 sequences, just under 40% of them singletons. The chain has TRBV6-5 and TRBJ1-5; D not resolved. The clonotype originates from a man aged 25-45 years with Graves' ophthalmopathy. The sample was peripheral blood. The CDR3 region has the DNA TGTGCCAGCAGAGCAGAGTGGAATCAGCCCCAGCATTTT. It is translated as CASRAEWNQPQHF.